This T cell receptor beta chain was sequenced during a study of cytomegalovirus exposure and HLA in healthy donors. Study-wide results and caveats: Three CMV-associated chains proved CMV antigen-specific in vitro.

Here immunoSEQ multiplex PCR was the method, and the copy in TCRdb shows in-frame clones only, minus some. The sample lists around 130,000 clones, just under 90% occurring once. In regard to this clone: Antigen: not known.

CDR1 is MGHDK and CDR2 is SYGVNS in the germline V gene. Trimming left V 3 bases short and J 3 bases short, with 11 bases between. The length of the CDR3 is 15 residues. The chain couples TRBV25-1 to TRBJ1-4, with D perhaps matching TRBD1 (6 bases). The receptor was derived from a man younger than 45 in good health and CMV-seronegative. The sequencing input was PBMCs. The DNA of the CDR3 is TGTGCCAGCAGTGATAGGGGGATGCCTAATGAAAAACTGTTTTTT. Translated: CASSDRGMPNEKLFF.